This TCR beta chain is drawn from a study of cytomegalovirus exposure and HLA in healthy donors. Whole-study results and caveats: Cytomegalovirus association was assigned to about 150 TCR beta chains. One later analysis, an examination of the approximately 130 validation repertoires, found that first-cohort TCR clusters tended to co-occur in them. Most TCRs appeared rarely, but some public TCRs recurred in many donors.

Method: immunoSEQ multiplex PCR; TCRdb's copy keeps in-frame clones and lacks some. The sample gives 200,000 or so clones, around 78% of which show up once; 4.5% to 6% is in the top ten. Concerning this clone: Antigen: not known.

The donors were members of the roughly 120-subject validation cohort (separate from the approximately 670-subject first cohort). Sequencing was carried out using PBMCs. This clonotype was obtained from a woman aged 18-35 years in good health and CMV-seronegative.

The DNA for the CDR3 is TGTGCCAGCTCACCGACAGCTAACTATGGCTACACCTTC. This translates into CASSPTANYGYTF. The V gene is TRBV18, the J gene TRBJ1-2; TRBD1 is a possible D gene (5 bases). The CDR3 extends over 13 amino acids. The germline V and J ends were trimmed by 3 bases and 0 bases, with 5 bases remaining between them. Germline V gene sequence: CDR1 KGHSH, CDR2 LQKENI.